Listed here is a single T cell receptor beta chain. TCRdb reprocessed the 5' RACE reads with MiXCR, giving one entry per CDR3 protein. Counted here are 400,000 to 500,000 distinct CDR3 sequences, approximately 24% occurring once; the ten biggest clones make up 8.8%. The data originate from a study of T-cell memory formation after mild COVID-19. Study information: TCR clusters were mostly donor specific.

The receptor's source is an adult woman who had mild COVID-19 (a few samples of this study predate the infection). Cell type and time point are not known. The sequencing sample was made of PBMCs or a T cell subset sorted from them (not recorded which).

The CDR3 here is CASSPGGDGYTF. The DNA for the CDR3 is TGTGCCAGCTCACCGGGCGGAGATGGCTACACCTTC. This chain uses TRBV18 with TRBJ1-2; D is uncertain. V lost 3 bases and J lost 6, with 8 bases in between. Germline-derived CDR1 and CDR2 are KGHSH and LQKENI. The CDR3 is made up of 12 amino acids. Combining the CDR3 with reference TRBV18 and TRBJ1-2 gives the whole variable domain NAGVMQNPRHLVRRRGQEARLRCSPMKGHSHVYWYRQLPEEGLKFMVYLQKENIIDESGMPKERFSAEFPKEGPSILRIQQVVRGDSAAYFCASSPGGDGYTFGSGTRLTVV.